This T cell receptor beta chain comes out of a study of CD8 T cells in Susac syndrome. RNA totalling about 0.5 to 1 ug underwent reverse transcription with random hexamers. TCRdb passed the immunoSEQ multiplex PCR reads through MiXCR, listing each CDR3 protein once. The sample shows almost 450,000 distinct CDR3 sequences, more than 80% of them seen only once. CDR3 length: 15 amino acids. V was shortened by 6 bases and J by 6 bases, with 22 bases between the two germline ends. Germline V gene sequence: CDR1 DFQATT, CDR2 SNEGSKA (reference sequence). The multiple sclerosis controls were treatment-naive patients affected by stable or active relapsing-remitting disease. In contrast to the negatively isolated CD8+ and CD4+ T cells, TEMRA cells were FACS-enriched.

The rearrangement links TRBV20-1 to TRBJ2-3; D remains unclear. The source of this sequence is a human donor with multiple sclerosis. The specimen sequenced was CD8+ T cells from PBMCs. As DNA, the CDR3 is TGCAGTGCAGCATACTCACCCCCTCAAGCTGATACGCAGTATTTT. Residues: CSAAYSPPQADTQYF.